Here is one T cell receptor (beta chain) with its context. The data originate from a study of CD8 T cells in Susac syndrome. CD8+ and CD4+ T cells taken from blood had their TCR beta sequenced. The authors negatively isolated CD8+ and CD4+ T cells and FACS-enriched TEMRA cells. V lost 5 bases, J lost 7 bases, and 7 bases stayed unmatched. The germline CDR1 and CDR2 sequences are GTSNPN and SVGIG (reference sequence). The CDR3 is 13 residues long. cDNA came from about 0.46 to 1 ug RNA primed by random hexamers. Amplification of TCR beta CDR3 used immunoSEQ multiplex PCR across 54 Vbeta and 13 Jbeta. Via MiXCR, TCRdb re-called the immunoSEQ multiplex PCR reads, giving one row per CDR3 protein. The table shows 400,000 or so distinct CDR3 sequences, with approximately 89% occurring only once.

Sequenced sample: CD8+ T cells from PBMCs. The TCR originated in a human donor with multiple sclerosis. The V and J genes are TRBV30 and TRBJ1-5; TRBD1 matches at 8 bases. CDR3 DNA sequence: TGTGCCTGGGACAGGGGAATATCGCAGCCCCAGCATTTT. Residues: CAWDRGISQPQHF.